The next 11 T cell receptor beta chains were all read from a single sample in a study of CD8+ T cells in alopecia areata. Treatment described: oral pan-JAK inhibitor, 5-10 mg twice daily. Collection of lesional scalp punch biopsies and peripheral blood was performed in alopecia areata patients. Extraction of RNA preceded its reverse transcription into cDNA, which served as the sequencing template. Sequencing used immunoSEQ multiplex PCR; TCRdb keeps in-frame clones, though not all of them. The sample has thousands of clones, about 71% seen once. The sample was skin, taken at week 24, from a patient treated with tofacitinib. The source of these receptors is a human donor with alopecia areata.

The chain has TRBV5-6 and TRBJ1-2; perhaps TRBD1 as D (6 bases). Germline V gene sequence: CDR1 SGHDT, CDR2 YYEEEE. This CDR3 has 12 residues. Trimming stripped 4 bases from V and 7 bases from J, with 11 bases between. The CDR3 DNA is TGTGCCAGCAGCACACAGGGAGGTGGCTACACCTTC. Protein product: CASSTQGGGYTF. Full variable domain (remainder filled in from reference TRBV5-6 and TRBJ1-2): DAGVTQSPTHLIKTRGQQVTLRCSPKSGHDTVSWYQQALGQGPQFIFQYYEEEERQRGNFPDRFSGHQFPNYSSELNVNALLLGDSALYLCASSTQGGGYTFGSGTRLTVV.

The chain carries TRBV13 and TRBJ2-3, with 10 positions matching TRBD2. Germline values: CDR1 PRHDT, CDR2 FYEKMQ (reference sequence). The CDR3 totals 16 residues. Losses at the gene ends were 5 bases for V and 5 bases for J; bases not matched to a gene: 10. The CDR3 protein is CASSDSAGGPGDTQYF. CDR3 bases: TGTGCCAGCAGCGATTCAGCGGGGGGGCCGGGAGATACGCAGTATTTT.

V and J are TRBV2 and TRBJ1-2; TRBD1 is a possible D gene (5 bases). CDR3 size: 13 residues. Germline V gene lookup returns CDR1 SNHLY and CDR2 FYNNEI. V was cut by 3 bases and J by 4 bases, with 9 bases left in between. CDR3 amino acids: CASSDRVGYGYTF. For the CDR3, the DNA is TGTGCCAGCAGTGACAGGGTTGGCTATGGCTACACCTTC.

Regarding this clone: The sample holds other DNA sequences that translate to the same CDR3. This chain joins TRBV7-9 and TRBJ1-1; no clear D gene. Germline V gene sequence: CDR1 SEHNR, CDR2 FQNEAQ (reference sequence). Trimming left V 1 base short and J 2 bases short, with 5 bases between. The CDR3 has 13 residues. The CDR3: CASSLVPNTEAFF. The CDR3 nucleotides read TGTGCCAGCAGCTTAGTACCTAACACTGAAGCTTTCTTT.

The chain uses TRBV7-9 and TRBJ2-3, with 7 nucleotides matching TRBD2. V lost 4 bases to trimming and J lost 7 bases; unmatched junction nucleotides: 11. Germline lookup yields CDR1 SEHNR and CDR2 FQNEAQ (reference sequence). CDR3 length equals 15 residues. The CDR3 reads CASSSRGAGTHTQYF. The DNA for the CDR3 is TGTGCCAGCAGCTCTCGAGGAGCGGGGACCCATACGCAGTATTTT.

This clone has just a few counts. This chain uses TRBV5-4 with TRBJ2-7; D not resolved. V lost 3 bases, J lost 2 bases, and 9 bases lay in between. The CDR3 extends over 13 amino acids. CDR1 is SGHNT, CDR2 YYREEE, per germline (reference sequence). The CDR3 nucleotides read TGTGCCAGCAGCTCCCACTCTACCTACGAGCAGTACTTC. It translates to CASSSHSTYEQYF. Based on the CDR3 plus reference TRBV5-4 and TRBJ2-7, the full variable domain is ETGVTQSPTHLIKTRGQQVTLRCSSQSGHNTVSWYQQALGQGPQFIFQYYREEENGRGNFPPRFSGLQFPNYSSELNVNALELDDSALYLCASSSHSTYEQYFGPGTRLTVT.

As for this clone: One end of the junction fails to match germline, which may point to a read error. The chain employs TRBV5-1 and TRBJ2-5; 8 positions agree with TRBD2. This CDR3 is 16 amino acids long. CDR1 is SGHRS, CDR2 YFSETQ, per germline. The CDR3 loop reads CASTLGLAGNQETQYF. CDR3 bases: TGCGCCAGCACCTTGGGATTAGCGGGGAATCAAGAGACCCAGTACTTC.

The CDR3 loop is CASSLSIRTLLYNEQFF. Here the CDR3 DNA reads TGTGCCAGCAGCTTGTCCATCCGGACTCTCTTATACAATGAGCAGTTCTTC. The rearrangement joins TRBV5-4 to TRBJ2-1, with TRBD2 as a possible D gene (5 bases). The CDR3 loop spans 17 amino acids. V was clipped by 1 base and J by 4 bases, with 18 bases between them. Per the germline V gene, CDR1 is SGHNT and CDR2 is YYREEE (reference sequence).

This clone was found a few times. The chain has TRBV5-1 and TRBJ1-1; D not resolved. V was clipped by 2 bases and J by 1 base, with 9 bases between them. The CDR3 contains 14 residues. Germline CDR1 reads SGHRS; CDR2 reads YFSETQ. The CDR3 is CASSFGRGNTEAFF. In DNA form, the CDR3 reads TGCGCCAGCAGCTTCGGGCGGGGGAACACTGAAGCTTTCTTT.

V and J are TRBV7-8 and TRBJ2-3, with 7 positions matching TRBD2. The CDR3 spans 14 residues. V dropped 5 bases and J dropped 9; count of bases not matched to a gene: 11. Germline values: CDR1 SGHVS, CDR2 FQNEAQ. CDR3 in amino acids: CASSRLGTTSTQYF. CDR3 DNA sequence: TGTGCCAGCAGCAGACTCGGGACGACTAGCACGCAGTATTTT.

In this sample, this clone turned up once. The chain carries TRBV15 and TRBJ2-4; 10 bases are shared with TRBD1. V lost 1 base to trimming and J lost 7 bases; unmatched junction nucleotides: 10. The CDR3 sequence is 17 residues long. The germline gives CDR1 LNHNV, CDR2 YYDKDF (reference sequence). The CDR3 DNA sequence: TGTGCCACCAGCAGAGGCGAAACCGGGACAGGGGATAACATTCAGTACTTC. This gives the protein CATSRGETGTGDNIQYF.